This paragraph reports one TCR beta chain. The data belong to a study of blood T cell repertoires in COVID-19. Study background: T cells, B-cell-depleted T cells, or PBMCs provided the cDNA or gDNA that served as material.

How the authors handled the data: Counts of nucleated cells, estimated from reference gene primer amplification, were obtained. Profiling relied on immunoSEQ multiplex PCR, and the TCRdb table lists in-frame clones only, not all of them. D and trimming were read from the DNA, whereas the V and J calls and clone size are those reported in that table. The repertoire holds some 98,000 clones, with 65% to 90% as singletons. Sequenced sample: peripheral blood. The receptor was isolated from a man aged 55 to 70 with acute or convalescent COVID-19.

CDR3 sequence reads: CASSFTGGATNEKLFF. As DNA, the CDR3 is TGTGCCAGCAGCTTCACAGGGGGCGCGACTAATGAAAAACTGTTTTTT. V usage is TRBV11-1 and J usage is TRBJ1-4; 9 bases line up with TRBD1. V shed 3 bases, J shed 2 bases, and the junction held 4 bases outside the gene matches. This CDR3 region has 16 residues. CDR1 and CDR2 from the germline V gene are SGHAT and FQDESV (reference sequence).